The clone carrying this T cell receptor (beta chain) was seen repeatedly, ten times or more. Its antigen is unknown. These data belong to a study of T cells in Graves' hyperthyroidism and ophthalmopathy. The study, taken as a whole, reports: The model made its ophthalmopathy prediction, and onset followed a median approximately 7 months later. Blood also held most thyroid clonotypes expanded beyond 0.001.

RNA transcripts yielded amplified TCR beta CDR3 regions. With the HTBI primer set, the TCR CDR3 went through a first round of RT-PCR. TCRdb itself ran the multiplex PCR reads through MiXCR, one entry per CDR3 protein. Among some 570,000 distinct CDR3 sequences listed, roughly 17% were seen once. In germline, CDR1 is SGDLS, CDR2 YYNGEE. J lost 0 bases, V lost 4 bases, and 4 bases had no gene match. CDR3 size: 15 residues. This rearrangement joins TRBV9 to TRBJ2-3, with 8 bases matching TRBD1. The receptor was derived from a woman aged 18-29 years with Graves' ophthalmopathy. Sequenced: blood. DNA for the CDR3: TGTGCCAGCAGCTTTAGACAGGGGAGCACAGATACGCAGTATTTT. This gives the protein CASSFRQGSTDTQYF.